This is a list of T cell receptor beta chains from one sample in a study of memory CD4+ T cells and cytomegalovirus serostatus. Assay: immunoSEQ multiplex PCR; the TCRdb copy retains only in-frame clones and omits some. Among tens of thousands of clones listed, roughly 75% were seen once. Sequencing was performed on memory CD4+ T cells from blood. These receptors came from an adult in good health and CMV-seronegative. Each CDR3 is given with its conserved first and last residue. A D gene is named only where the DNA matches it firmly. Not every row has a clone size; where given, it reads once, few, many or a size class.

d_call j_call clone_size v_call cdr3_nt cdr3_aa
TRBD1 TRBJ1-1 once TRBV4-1 TGCGCCAGCAGCCAAGATAAACGACAGGGGGGCACTGAAGCCTTCTTT CASSQDKRQGGTEAFF
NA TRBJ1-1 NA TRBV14 TGTGCCAGCAGCCGTCCCGGGGCAATTACCGTCACTGAAGCTTTCTTT CASSRPGAITVTEAFF
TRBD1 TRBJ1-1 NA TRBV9 TGTGCCAGCAGCGTAGGTACAGGGGGCGCGAACACTGAAGCTTTCTTT CASSVGTGGANTEAFF
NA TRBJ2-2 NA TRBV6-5 TGTGCCAGCAGTTACTTCAGGGGAGCCGGGGAGCTGTTTTTT CASSYFRGAGELFF
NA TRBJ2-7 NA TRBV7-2 TGTGCCAGCAGCCTCACTAGGGACTCTACCTACGAGCAGTACTTC CASSLTRDSTYEQYF
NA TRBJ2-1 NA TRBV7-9 TGTGCCAGCATCTTAAGGGCCCAGGTTGGGGGCTCCTACAATGAGCAGTTCTTC CASILRAQVGGSYNEQFF
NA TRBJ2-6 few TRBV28 TGTGCCAGCAGTTTGGTCCTCTCTGGGGCCAACGTCCTGACTTTC CASSLVLSGANVLTF
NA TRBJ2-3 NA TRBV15 TGTGCCACCAGCAGAGATATAGTCTCGAAGGATACGCAGTATTTT CATSRDIVSKDTQYF
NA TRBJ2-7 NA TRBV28 TGTGCCAGCAGTTCCGGGGGGCGGGTCGAGCAGTACTTC CASSSGGRVEQYF
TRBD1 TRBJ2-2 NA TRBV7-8 TGTGCCAGCAGCTTCGGGACAGGGGGCACCGGGGAGCTGTTTTTT CASSFGTGGTGELFF
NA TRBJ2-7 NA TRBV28 TGTGCCAGCAGTTTAAGGGACGAGCAGTACTTC CASSLRDEQYF
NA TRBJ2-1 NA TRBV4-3 TGCGCCAGCAGCCAAGAGGGGCAGGGAGGCTACAATGAGCAGTTCTTC CASSQEGQGGYNEQFF
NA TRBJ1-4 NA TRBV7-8 TGTGCCAGCAGCACAACTACGGGTAATGAAAAACTGTTTTTT CASSTTTGNEKLFF
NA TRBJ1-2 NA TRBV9 TGTGCCAGCAGCGTAGACTTAAACTATGGCTACACCTTC CASSVDLNYGYTF
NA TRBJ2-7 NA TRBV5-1 TGCGCCAGCAGCTATCTCTACGAGCAGTACTTC CASSYLYEQYF
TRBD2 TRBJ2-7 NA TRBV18 TGTGCCAGCTCACAAGCCGGGACTAGTACCTACGAGCAGTACTTC CASSQAGTSTYEQYF
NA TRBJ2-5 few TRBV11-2 TGTGCCAGCAATACGAAGGGGGAGCGTAGCCAAGAGACCCAGTACTTC CASNTKGERSQETQYF
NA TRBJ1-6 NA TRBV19 TGTGCCAGTAGTCCGGGACCGACGTATTCACCCCTCCACTTT CASSPGPTYSPLHF
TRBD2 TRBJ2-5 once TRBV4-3 TGCGCCAGCAGCCAAGAGGGACTAGCGGGACAAGAGACCCAGTACTTC CASSQEGLAGQETQYF
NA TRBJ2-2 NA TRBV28 TGTGCCACAACCCTTCGCGTGGGCACCGGGGAGCTGTTTTTT CATTLRVGTGELFF
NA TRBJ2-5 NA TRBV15 TGTGCCACCCGCCAACCCGACAGGTTCGACGAGACCCAGTACTTC CATRQPDRFDETQYF
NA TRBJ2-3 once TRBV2 TGTGCCAGCAGTGAAGCCCCGACGGCGCAGTATTTT CASSEAPTAQYF
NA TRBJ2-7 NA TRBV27 TGTGCCAGCAGTTTTCGCAGCGAGTCCTACGAGCAGTACTTC CASSFRSESYEQYF
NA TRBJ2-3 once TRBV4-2 TGTGCCAGCAGCCGCCTTAGCGGCGGGGCAGGGACGCAGTATTTT CASSRLSGGAGTQYF
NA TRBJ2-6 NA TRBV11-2 TGTGCCAGCAGCTTAGATGCTGGGGCCAACGTCCTGACTTTC CASSLDAGANVLTF
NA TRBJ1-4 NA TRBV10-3 TGTGCCATCAGTGTCGCGCCAATTAATGAAAAACTGTTTTTT CAISVAPINEKLFF
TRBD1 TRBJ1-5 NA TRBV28 TGTGCCAGCAGGAGGGGACAGGGTCATCAGCCCCAGCATTTT CASRRGQGHQPQHF
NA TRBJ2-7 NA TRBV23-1 TGCGCCAGCAGCTTCGGAACCTACGAGCAGTACTTC CASSFGTYEQYF
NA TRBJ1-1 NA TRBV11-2 TGTGCCAGCAGCTCCCCCCCAGGGTATCCTGAAGCTTTCTTT CASSSPPGYPEAFF
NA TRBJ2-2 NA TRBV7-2 TGTGCCAGCAGCCCCCTTTCTGCCCGGGGGGAGCTGTTTTTT CASSPLSARGELFF
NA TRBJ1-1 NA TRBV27 TGTGCCAGCAGTTTATCCATTCCTACCACTGAAGCTTTCTTT CASSLSIPTTEAFF
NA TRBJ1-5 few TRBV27 TGTGCCAGCAGCCCCGGGACACTTTTCCTCCTTAGCAATCAGCCCCAGCATTTT CASSPGTLFLLSNQPQHF
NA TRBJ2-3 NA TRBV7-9 TGTGCCAGCAGCTTACAGACAGGCCAGGGCGATACGCAGTATTTT CASSLQTGQGDTQYF
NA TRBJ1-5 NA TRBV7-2 TGTGCCAGCAGCTTAGTCGCAGGGAAACAGGGTCAGCCCCAGCATTTT CASSLVAGKQGQPQHF
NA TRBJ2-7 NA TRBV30 TGTGCCTGGGGGGCCCGTGGCGGAAGAACAAGGCAGTACTTC CAWGARGGRTRQYF